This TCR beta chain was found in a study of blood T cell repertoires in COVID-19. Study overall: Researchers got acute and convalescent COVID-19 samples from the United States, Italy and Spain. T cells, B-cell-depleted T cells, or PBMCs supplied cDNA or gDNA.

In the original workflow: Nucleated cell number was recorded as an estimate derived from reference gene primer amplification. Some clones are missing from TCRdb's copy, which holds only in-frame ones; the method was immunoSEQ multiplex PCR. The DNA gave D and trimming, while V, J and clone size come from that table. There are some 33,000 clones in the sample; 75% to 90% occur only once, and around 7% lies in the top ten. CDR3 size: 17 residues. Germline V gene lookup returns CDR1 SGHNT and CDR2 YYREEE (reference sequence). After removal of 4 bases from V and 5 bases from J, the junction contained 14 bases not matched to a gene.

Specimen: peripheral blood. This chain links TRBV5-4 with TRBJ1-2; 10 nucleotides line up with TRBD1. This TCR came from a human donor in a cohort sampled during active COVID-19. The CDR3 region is CASSRLGDRGQGYGYTF. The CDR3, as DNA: TGTGCCAGCAGCAGACTAGGAGACAGGGGGCAGGGGTATGGCTACACCTTC.